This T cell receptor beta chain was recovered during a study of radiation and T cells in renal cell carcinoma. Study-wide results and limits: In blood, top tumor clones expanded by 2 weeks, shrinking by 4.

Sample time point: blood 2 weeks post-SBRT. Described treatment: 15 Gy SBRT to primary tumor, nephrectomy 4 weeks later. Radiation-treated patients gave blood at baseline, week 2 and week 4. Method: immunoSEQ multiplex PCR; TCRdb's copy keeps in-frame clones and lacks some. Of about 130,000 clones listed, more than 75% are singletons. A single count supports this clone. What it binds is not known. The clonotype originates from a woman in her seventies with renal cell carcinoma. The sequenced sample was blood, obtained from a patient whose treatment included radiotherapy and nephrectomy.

CDR3 in DNA: TGTGCCAGTCTCCGTACGACGGGGCTTAATGGCTACACCTTC. It encodes CASLRTTGLNGYTF. The V gene is TRBV19, the J gene TRBJ1-2; D perhaps matches TRBD1 (5 bases). Germline CDR1 is LNHDA and CDR2 is SQIVND (reference sequence). The CDR3 length is 14 residues. V was shortened by 8 bases and J by 6 bases, with 19 bases between the two germline ends.